The clone carrying this TCR beta chain showed up just a few times. Patients with autoimmune history or systemic immunosuppression were excluded. Collection of blood occurred at baseline, at cycle 4 day 1, and at cycle 7 day 1. Profiled with immunoSEQ multiplex PCR; TCRdb holds only in-frame clones, not every one. Of under 85,000 clones listed, 88% were seen once; the top ten hold 0.45% to 0.55%. The entry originates in a study of OX40 agonist ivuxolimab in advanced cancers. Study information: Anti-PD-1, anti-PD-L1 or anti-CTLA-4 therapy given earlier was allowed, and over 35% had some.

V dropped 5 bases and J dropped 1 base, with 8 bases sitting between them. CDR1 is SNHLY and CDR2 is FYNNEI in the germline V gene. The CDR3 contains 13 residues. The sequence was obtained from an adult with an advanced solid tumor such as melanoma, head and neck, liver or kidney cancer. The chain is built from TRBV2 and TRBJ1-1; D unresolved. Sequenced material: CD4+ or CD8+ T cells sorted from blood, taken in a trial of the OX40 agonist ivuxolimab. CDR3 sequence reads: CASSSMPNTEAFF. The CDR3, as DNA: TGTGCCAGCAGTTCCATGCCGAACACTGAAGCTTTCTTT.